The T cell receptor (beta chain) described here comes from a study of siplizumab effects on memory and regulatory T cells. Germline V gives CDR1 LNHDA, CDR2 SQIVND (reference sequence). The CDR3 extends over 14 amino acids. Trimming removed 0 bases at V and 3 bases at J, with 9 bases between. Whole-study findings and limits: Memory cells that were CD4+ and unstimulated gave rise to alloreactive sequences, which siplizumab significantly reduced. The alloresponse seemed to draw substantially on naive T cells, which appeared more diverse than memory cells. For siplizumab cultures, the suppressive function of their proliferating Tregs was not confirmed.

Comments on this clone: Its antigen is unknown.

Sequencing used immunoSEQ multiplex PCR; TCRdb keeps in-frame clones, though not all of them. The table includes 100,000 or so clones, about 94% detected once. The chain couples TRBV19 to TRBJ2-7; tentative D call: TRBD2 (6 bases). The sequenced sample consisted of non-Treg CD4+ T cells sorted from blood. This TCR derives from a human donor in good health. CDR3 in DNA: TGTGCCAGTAGTATAGATATCGGGAGCTACGAGCAGTACTTC. The encoded protein is CASSIDIGSYEQYF.